This T cell receptor beta chain was documented in a study of blood T cells in healthy people across ages. Sample-barcoded 5' priming and a J-beta primer mix drove a second PCR of about 6 to 11 cycles. A minimum of 3 million CDR3-containing paired-end reads was obtained for each sample. In TCRdb, the 5' RACE reads were re-called with MiXCR into one record per CDR3 protein. The sample records about 1.6 million distinct CDR3 sequences, 34% being singletons. This clonotype was recorded only once. The antigen is undetermined. J was trimmed by 1 base and V by 5 bases; bases with no gene match: 11. Germline CDR1 reads DFQATT; CDR2 reads SNEGSKA (reference sequence). The CDR3 loop spans 16 amino acids. The study's findings and limits: Unsorted PBMCs ruled out conclusive naive versus antigen-experienced comparison.

This TCR came from a woman in her twenties or thirties in good health. The genes are TRBV20-1 and TRBJ2-7, with TRBD2 identical over 10 bases. The sample consisted of blood. The CDR3 sequence is CSAWEPVAGGSYEQYF. The CDR3 DNA sequence: TGCAGTGCTTGGGAGCCAGTAGCGGGAGGATCCTACGAGCAGTACTTC.